This T cell receptor beta chain was captured by sequencing in a study of beta chain features in type 1 diabetes. Expressed TCRB transcripts got sequenced, as all isolated RNA was reverse transcribed. Repertoires were generated with immunoSEQ multiplex PCR, while TCRdb's copy carries only in-frame clones and drops some. The table has around 350,000 clones, around 12% seen once. This clone was found a few times. Germline assignment: CDR1 MDHEN and CDR2 SYDVKM. The CDR3 consists of 12 residues. Trimming stripped 4 bases from V and 5 bases from J, with 8 bases between. The rearrangement links TRBV28 to TRBJ1-2; D ambiguous. This clonotype originated in a young man in good health. What was sequenced was naive CD4+ T cells from blood. In DNA, the CDR3 is TGTGCCAGCAGTTGGCGCAGGTATGGCTACACCTTC. Translated, it gives CASSWRRYGYTF.